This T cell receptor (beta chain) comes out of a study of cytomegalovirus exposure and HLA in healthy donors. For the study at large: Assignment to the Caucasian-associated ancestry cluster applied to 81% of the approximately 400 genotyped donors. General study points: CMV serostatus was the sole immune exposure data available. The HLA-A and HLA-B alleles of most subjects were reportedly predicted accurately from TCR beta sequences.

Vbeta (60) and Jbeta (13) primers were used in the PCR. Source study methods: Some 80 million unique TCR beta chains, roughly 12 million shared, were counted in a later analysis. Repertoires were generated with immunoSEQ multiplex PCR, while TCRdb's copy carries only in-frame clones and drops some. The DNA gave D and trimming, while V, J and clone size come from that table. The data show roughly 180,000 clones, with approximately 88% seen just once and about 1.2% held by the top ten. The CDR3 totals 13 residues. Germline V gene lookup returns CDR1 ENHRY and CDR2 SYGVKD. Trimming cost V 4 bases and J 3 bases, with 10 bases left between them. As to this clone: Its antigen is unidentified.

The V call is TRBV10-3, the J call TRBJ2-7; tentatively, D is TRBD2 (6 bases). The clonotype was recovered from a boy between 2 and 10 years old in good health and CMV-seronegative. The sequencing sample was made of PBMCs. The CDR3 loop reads CAISGGNNYEQYF. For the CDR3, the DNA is TGTGCCATCAGTGGCGGGAACAACTACGAGCAGTACTTC.